The source of this T cell receptor (beta chain) is a study of radiation and T cells in renal cell carcinoma. Background on the study: Nephrectomy followed 15 Gy stereotactic body radiation by 4 weeks.

This clone was observed a few times. The antigen remains undetermined. This sample's time point: blood 2 weeks post-SBRT. Treatment reported: 15 Gy SBRT to primary tumor, nephrectomy 4 weeks later. Radiation-treated patients gave blood at baseline, week 2 and week 4. This renal cell carcinoma was of the clear cell type. Findings and caveats of the study: Top tumor clonotypes rose in blood 2 weeks post-radiation, then contracted.

Germline-derived CDR1 and CDR2 are SGHTA and FQGNSA. Trimming stripped 5 bases from V and 0 bases from J, with 5 bases between. The length of the CDR3 is 13 residues. Produced via immunoSEQ multiplex PCR; TCRdb's table is partial and in-frame only. Of almost 50,000 clones in the sample, 80% were seen once. The source was blood, collected from a patient whose treatment included radiotherapy and nephrectomy. The receptor's source is a woman in her 70s with renal cell carcinoma. The chain combines TRBV7-2 with TRBJ1-5, with D unclear. CDR3 loop: CASSVYSNQPQHF. DNA of the CDR3: TGTGCCAGCAGCGTATATAGCAATCAGCCCCAGCATTTT.